This T cell receptor beta chain was identified during a study of cytomegalovirus exposure and HLA in healthy donors. The CDR3 totals 13 residues. V was pared by 0 bases and J by 4 bases, with 8 bases between. Germline lookup yields CDR1 SGHRS and CDR2 YFSETQ. With 60 Vbeta and 13 Jbeta primers, the PCR was carried out. TCRdb's table, derived via immunoSEQ multiplex PCR, lists solely in-frame clones and lacks some. The sample contains more than 110,000 clones, 79% of which appear only once. V is TRBV5-1 and J is TRBJ2-7; a possible D gene is TRBD2 (5 bases). The origin of this receptor is a man aged 18 to 29 in good health and CMV-seronegative. Input material: PBMCs. The CDR3 spells CASSLEGRYEQYF. DNA for the CDR3: TGCGCCAGCAGCTTGGAAGGGAGATACGAGCAGTACTTC. The complete variable domain, with remaining parts taken from reference TRBV5-1 and TRBJ2-7, reads KAGVTQTPRYLIKTRGQQVTLSCSPISGHRSVSWYQQTPGQGLQFLFEYFSETQRNKGNFPGRFSGRQFSNSRSEMNVSTLELGDSALYLCASSLEGRYEQYFGPGTRLTVT.